This T cell receptor beta chain was sequenced in a study of post-analysis software for immune sequencing data. As for the study in general: Recorded disease courses covered relapsing-remitting, secondary progressive and progressive-relapsing multiple sclerosis. Some patients had no subtype annotation.

General study findings and limits: Those with multiple sclerosis, the patient group, showed significantly lower normalized Chao1 diversity than controls.

cDNA libraries for TCR beta contained unique molecular identifiers. Using its own MiXCR run on the PCR reads, TCRdb lists one record per CDR3 protein. The profile shows roughly 800,000 distinct CDR3 sequences, about 53% of them singletons. A word on this clonotype: Antigen: not known.

This TCR was recovered from a girl aged 10-17 years with multiple sclerosis. The sample taken for sequencing was blood.

CDR3 in DNA: TGCAGTGCTAGTCCCTCCCGGGACAGCTCCTACAATGAGCAGTTCTTC. Protein product: CSASPSRDSSYNEQFF. This chain connects TRBV20-1 to TRBJ2-1; 7 nucleotides match TRBD1. V lost 3 bases to trimming and J lost 0 bases; unmatched junction nucleotides: 8. The CDR3 totals 16 residues. Per the germline V gene, CDR1 is DFQATT and CDR2 is SNEGSKA (reference sequence).